These 20 T cell receptor beta chains share one sample of origin, sequenced in a study of blood T cell repertoires in COVID-19. Using immunoSEQ multiplex PCR, the repertoire was profiled, and TCRdb retains in-frame clones only, with some absent. The top ten clones hold around 5.1% of a sample with about 170,000 clones, about nine tenths of them seen once. Input material: peripheral blood. The receptors shown here come from a man between 18 and 35 years old with COVID-19, enrolled during active disease.

This chain uses TRBV7-2 with TRBJ2-7; maybe TRBD1 (6 bases). Trimming stripped 8 bases from V and 5 bases from J, with 19 bases between. The CDR3 runs 14 residues. CDR1 SGHTA and CDR2 FQGNSA come from the germline V gene. The CDR3 here is CASCDSGTTNEQYF. As DNA, the CDR3 is TGTGCCAGCTGCGATTCCGGGACAACTAACGAGCAGTACTTC. Full variable domain (remainder filled in from reference TRBV7-2 and TRBJ2-7): GAGVSQSPSNKVTEKGKDVELRCDPISGHTALYWYRQSLGQGLEFLIYFQGNSAPDKSGLPSDRFSAERTGGSVSTLTIQRTQQEDSAVYLCASCDSGTTNEQYFGPGTRLTVT.

The chain links TRBV30 to TRBJ2-7; perhaps TRBD1 as D (6 bases). Trimming pared 5 bases from V and 0 bases from J, leaving 14 bases between. Germline V gives CDR1 GTSNPN, CDR2 SVGIG (reference sequence). The CDR3 is made up of 14 amino acids. The CDR3 spells CAWGRTVSSYEQYF. As DNA, the CDR3 is TGTGCCTGGGGTAGGACAGTCAGCTCCTACGAGCAGTACTTC.

The chain couples TRBV6-2 or TRBV6-3 to TRBJ1-2, with D possibly TRBD1 on 6 matching bases. V was shortened by 4 bases and J by 3 bases, with 12 bases between the two germline ends. Looked up from germline, CDR1 is MNHEY and CDR2 is SVGEGT. The CDR3 is made up of 14 amino acids. DNA for the CDR3: TGTGCCAGCAGTTTATGGACAGCTGACTATGGCTACACCTTC. It yields the protein CASSLWTADYGYTF.

This clone was observed once. The chain employs TRBV28 and TRBJ2-3; TRBD2 aligns across 10 bases. From germline, CDR1 is MDHEN and CDR2 SYDVKM. The CDR3 is 12 amino acids. CDR3 residues: CASGRRTDTQYF. CDR3 DNA sequence: TGTGCTAGCGGGAGGCGCACAGATACGCAGTATTTT.

Of note for this clone: One end of the junction is discordant with germline, which a read error may explain. Here the CDR3 DNA reads TGTGCCAGCAGCGGCAGGGGCTCGGCTAATGAAAAACTGCTTTTT. Translating it yields CASSGRGSANEKLLF. The chain uses TRBV7-9 and TRBJ1-4, with a tentative D call TRBD1 (6 bases). This CDR3 has 15 amino acids. Per germline, CDR1 SEHNR and CDR2 FQNEAQ (reference sequence).

The chain joins TRBV10-3 to TRBJ2-3; maybe TRBD1 (5 bases). This CDR3 is 16 amino acids long. Germline CDR1 ENHRY, CDR2 SYGVKD. V was shortened by 4 bases and J by 3 bases, with 17 bases between the two germline ends. CDR3 DNA sequence: TGTGCCATCAGTGTCGAGGCAGGGCTAGGTACAGATACGCAGTATTTT. It codes for CAISVEAGLGTDTQYF.

The chain joins TRBV28 to TRBJ1-6, with TRBD1 matching 10 bases. V lost 3 bases to trimming and J lost 9 bases; unmatched junction nucleotides: 2. The CDR3 is made up of 14 amino acids. Looked up from germline, CDR1 is MDHEN and CDR2 is SYDVKM. The CDR3 sequence: CASSFWTGGSPLHF. The CDR3 nucleotides read TGTGCCAGCAGTTTTTGGACAGGGGGTTCACCCCTCCACTTT. The full variable domain, rest sourced from reference TRBV28 and TRBJ1-6, is DVKVTQSSRYLVKRTGEKVFLECVQDMDHENMFWYRQDPGLGLRLIYFSYDVKMKEKGDIPEGYSVSREKKERFSLILESASTNQTSMYLCASSFWTGGSPLHFGNGTRLTVT.

The CDR3 region has the DNA TGTGCCATCGGTGGAAGCGGAGGTGAAGCTTTCTTT. Translating it yields CAIGGSGGEAFF. The chain joins TRBV10-3 to TRBJ1-1; D is uncertain. The CDR3 spans 12 residues. Trimming stripped 8 bases from V and 7 bases from J, with 14 bases between. Germline V gives CDR1 ENHRY, CDR2 SYGVKD.

This clone was seen only once. CDR3: CASSLEQGIVIGPLHF. CDR3 DNA: TGCGCCAGCAGCTTGGAGCAGGGAATCGTTATTGGACCCCTCCACTTT. The chain employs TRBV5-1 and TRBJ1-6; D is possibly TRBD1 (5 bases). The CDR3 consists of 16 residues. V was clipped by 0 bases and J by 12 bases, with 19 bases between them. Germline V lookup: CDR1 SGHRS, CDR2 YFSETQ.

The chain couples TRBV9 to TRBJ2-6; D gene unclear. The CDR3 is made up of 16 amino acids. The germline gives CDR1 SGDLS, CDR2 YYNGEE. With 4 bases removed from V and 1 base from J, the gap between germline ends came to 12 bases. The CDR3 here is CASSPAAGSGANVLTF. The CDR3 DNA is TGTGCCAGCAGCCCCGCCGCCGGGTCTGGGGCCAACGTCCTGACTTTC.

The CDR3 DNA sequence: TGTGCCAGCAGCTTTGGTAGGGGGTTTAGCAATCAGCCCCAGCATTTT. Amino acid sequence: CASSFGRGFSNQPQHF. The chain links TRBV5-8 to TRBJ1-5; perhaps TRBD1 as D (6 bases). Trimming stripped 2 bases from V and 0 bases from J, with 12 bases between. Looked up from germline, CDR1 is SGHTS and CDR2 is YDEGEE. CDR3 size: 16 residues. Looking up the rest from reference TRBV5-8 and TRBJ1-5 gives the full variable domain: EAGVTQSPTHLIKTRGQQATLRCSPISGHTSVYWYQQALGLGLQFLLWYDEGEERNRGNFPPRFSGRQFPNYSSELNVNALELEDSALYLCASSFGRGFSNQPQHFGDGTRLSIL.

The chain links TRBV24-1 to TRBJ2-1, with TRBD2 identical over 10 bases. The CDR3 spans 18 residues. J was trimmed by 2 bases and V by 0 bases; bases with no gene match: 6. Per germline, CDR1 KGHDR and CDR2 SFDVKD. The CDR3 bases are TGTGCCACCAGTGATTTGAATAGCGGGAGGCCAGCCTACAATGAGCAGTTCTTC. As protein: CATSDLNSGRPAYNEQFF.

The CDR3 DNA is TGTGCCAGCAGCCAAGCTGGTCGGGGGGACACTGAAGCTTTCTTT. It translates to CASSQAGRGDTEAFF. The chain joins TRBV14 to TRBJ1-1; a possible D gene is TRBD1 (5 bases). This CDR3 has 15 amino acids. Germline assignment: CDR1 SGHDN and CDR2 FVKESK. Trimming cost V 1 base and J 3 bases, with 12 bases left between them.

This clone was recorded a few times. J is TRBJ1-5 and V is TRBV6-2 or TRBV6-3, with a tentative D call TRBD1 (5 bases). Trimming left V 2 bases short and J 3 bases short, with 8 bases between. Germline-derived CDR1 and CDR2 are MNHEY and SVGEGT. The CDR3 is made up of 14 amino acids. CDR3 nucleotides: TGTGCCAGCAGTTACAGACAGTTCAATCAGCCCCAGCATTTT. This codes for CASSYRQFNQPQHF.

The chain couples TRBV3-1 (or the pseudogene TRBV3-2) to TRBJ2-5, with a weak D call TRBD1 (6 bases). Germline CDR1 and CDR2: LGHDT and YNNKEL (reference sequence). V was clipped by 0 bases and J by 6 bases, with 14 bases between them. The CDR3 sequence is 15 residues long. The CDR3 bases are TGTGCCAGCAGCCAAGATCTCGCCACAGGGAAGACCCAGTACTTC. It yields the protein CASSQDLATGKTQYF.

This clone was recorded once. The chain carries TRBV11-1 and TRBJ2-7, with D possibly matching TRBD2 (6 bases). Germline loops: CDR1 SGHAT, CDR2 FQDESV (reference sequence). With 2 bases removed from V and 7 bases from J, the gap between germline ends came to 18 bases. There are 15 residues in the CDR3. CDR3 amino acids: CASSLRTSSSGEQYF. The CDR3 DNA reads TGTGCCAGCAGCTTAAGAACTAGCAGTTCGGGAGAGCAGTACTTC.

The chain has TRBV6-5 and TRBJ1-2, with D possibly being TRBD1 (5 bases). The CDR3 extends over 14 amino acids. Trimming stripped 4 bases from V and 9 bases from J, with 18 bases between. CDR1 is MNHEY, CDR2 SVGAGI, per germline. The CDR3 DNA reads TGTGCCAGCAGTTCCGGGGGGGGTGCCTTGAGCTACACCTTC. The encoded protein is CASSSGGGALSYTF.

The CDR3 region has the DNA TGTGCCAGCAGCGTAGGAGGCAGGGCAGAGACCCAGTACTTC. Protein: CASSVGGRAETQYF. The rearrangement uses TRBV9 and TRBJ2-5; D may be TRBD1 (5 bases). Looked up from germline, CDR1 is SGDLS and CDR2 is YYNGEE. CDR3 length: 14 amino acids. V shed 0 bases and J shed 4 bases, with 10 bases lying between them.

This clone was detected a few times. V gene TRBV4-3 combines with J gene TRBJ1-2, with D perhaps TRBD1 (6 bases). This CDR3 contains 16 residues. Trimming removed 1 base from V and 2 bases from J, with 14 bases in between. The germline CDR1 and CDR2 sequences are LGHNA and YSLEER. This chain's CDR3 is CASSQGRDKRNYGYTF. Written as DNA, the CDR3 is TGCGCCAGCAGCCAAGGACGGGACAAAAGGAACTATGGCTACACCTTC.

This clone appeared once. The rearrangement uses TRBV5-5 and TRBJ2-5; 8 bases fit TRBD1. Per germline, CDR1 SGHKS and CDR2 YYEKEE (reference sequence). CDR3 size: 13 residues. The ends lost 7 bases at V and 5 bases at J; junction bases unmatched: 7. The CDR3 here is CASGQGASETQYF. The CDR3 coding sequence is TGTGCCAGCGGGCAGGGGGCGAGTGAGACCCAGTACTTC.